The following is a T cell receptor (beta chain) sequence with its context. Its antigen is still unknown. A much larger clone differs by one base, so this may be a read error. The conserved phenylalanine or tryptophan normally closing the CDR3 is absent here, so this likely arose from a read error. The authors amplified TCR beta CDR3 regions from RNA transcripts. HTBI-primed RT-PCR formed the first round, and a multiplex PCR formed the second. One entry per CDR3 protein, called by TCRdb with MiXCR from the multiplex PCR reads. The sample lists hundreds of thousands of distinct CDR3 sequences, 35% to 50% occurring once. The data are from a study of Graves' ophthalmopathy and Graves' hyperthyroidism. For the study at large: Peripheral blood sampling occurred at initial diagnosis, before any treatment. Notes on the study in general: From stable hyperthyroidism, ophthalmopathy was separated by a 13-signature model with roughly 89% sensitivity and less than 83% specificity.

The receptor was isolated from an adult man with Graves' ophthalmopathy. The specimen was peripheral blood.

CDR3 bases: TGTGCCAGCAGCCCTACAGGCTCTGGAAACACCATATATTCT. Amino acid sequence: CASSPTGSGNTIYS. The chain combines TRBV9 with TRBJ1-3, with a possible D match to TRBD1 (5 bases). V lost 4 bases and J lost 0, with 8 bases in between. CDR3 length equals 14 residues. Germline V CDR1 and CDR2: SGDLS, YYNGEE.